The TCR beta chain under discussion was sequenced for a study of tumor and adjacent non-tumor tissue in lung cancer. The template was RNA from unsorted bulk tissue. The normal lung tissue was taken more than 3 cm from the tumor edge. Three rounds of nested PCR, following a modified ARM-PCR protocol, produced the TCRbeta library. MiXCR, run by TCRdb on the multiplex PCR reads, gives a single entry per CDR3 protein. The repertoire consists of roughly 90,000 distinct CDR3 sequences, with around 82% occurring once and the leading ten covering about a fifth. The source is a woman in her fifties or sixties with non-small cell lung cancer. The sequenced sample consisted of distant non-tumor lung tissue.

Here the CDR3 reads CASISGFEETQYF. CDR3 DNA sequence: TGTGCCAGTATTTCGGGTTTCGAGGAGACCCAGTACTTC. The chain is built from TRBV9 and TRBJ2-5; the D is unclear. The V end lost 8 bases, the J end lost 5 bases, and 16 bases lay between the germline ends. The CDR3 loop spans 13 amino acids. Germline V lookup: CDR1 SGDLS, CDR2 YYNGEE.